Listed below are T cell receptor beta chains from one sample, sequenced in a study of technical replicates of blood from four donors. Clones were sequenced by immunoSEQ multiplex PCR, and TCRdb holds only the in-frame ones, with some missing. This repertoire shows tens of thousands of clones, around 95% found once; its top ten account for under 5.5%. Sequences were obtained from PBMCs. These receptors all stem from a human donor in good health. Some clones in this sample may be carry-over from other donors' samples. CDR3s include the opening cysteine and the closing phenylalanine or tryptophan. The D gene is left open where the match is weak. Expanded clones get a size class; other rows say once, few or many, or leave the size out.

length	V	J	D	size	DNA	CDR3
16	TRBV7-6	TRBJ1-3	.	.	TGTGCCAGCAGCCCACCGCGGGGGGCAACTGGAAACACCATATATTTT	CASSPPRGATGNTIYF
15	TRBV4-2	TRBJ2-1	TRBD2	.	TGTGCCAGCAGCCGCGGTAGCGGGAGCTACAATGAGCAGTTCTTC	CASSRGSGSYNEQFF
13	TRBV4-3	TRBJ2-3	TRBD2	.	TGCGCCAGCAGCCTCGGGAGGGCAGATACGCAGTATTTT	CASSLGRADTQYF
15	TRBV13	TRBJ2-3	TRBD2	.	TGTGCCAGCAGCTTACGGGGGGGTCAAACAGATACGCAGTATTTT	CASSLRGGQTDTQYF
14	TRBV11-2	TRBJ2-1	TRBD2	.	TGTGCCAGCAGCTTAGATCGACTAGCGGGAGCAAGGTTCTTC	CASSLDRLAGARFF
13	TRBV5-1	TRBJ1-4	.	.	TGCGCCAGCAGCTTAGACAGTATTGAAAAACTGTTTTTT	CASSLDSIEKLFF
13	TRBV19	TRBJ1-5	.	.	TGTGCCAGTAGTTGGACAAGAAATCAGCCCCAGCATTTT	CASSWTRNQPQHF
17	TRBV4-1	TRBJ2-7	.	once	TGCGCCAGCAGCCAAAGGGGCCCCGAACAGGTCTCCTACGAGCAGTACTTC	CASSQRGPEQVSYEQYF
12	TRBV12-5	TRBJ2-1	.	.	TGTGCTAGTGCCCCTAGCGACAATGAGCAGTTCTTC	CASAPSDNEQFF
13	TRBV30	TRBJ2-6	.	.	TGTGCCTGGAGAGCCCGTGAGGGATCCGTCCTGACTTTC	CAWRAREGSVLTF
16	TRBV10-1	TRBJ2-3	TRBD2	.	TGCGCCAGCAGTGAGGGGCGGGGGGGCCTGACAGATACGCAGTATTTT	CASSEGRGGLTDTQYF
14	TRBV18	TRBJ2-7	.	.	TGTGCCAGCTCACCGTCCAAACAGGGATACGAGCAGTACTTC	CASSPSKQGYEQYF
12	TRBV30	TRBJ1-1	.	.	TGTGCCTGGAGTGCCATGAACACTGAAGCTTTCTTT	CAWSAMNTEAFF
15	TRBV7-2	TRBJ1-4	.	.	TGTGCCAGCAGCCCCTTCGTGATCCGAGGTGAAAAACTGTTTTTT	CASSPFVIRGEKLFF
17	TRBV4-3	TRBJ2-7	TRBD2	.	TGCGCCAGCAGCCAAGATCTTCGGACTAGCGGCTCCTACGAGCAGTACTTC	CASSQDLRTSGSYEQYF
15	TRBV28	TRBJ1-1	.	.	TGTGCCAGCATAGGGGGATCCACAGGAAACACTGAAGCTTTCTTT	CASIGGSTGNTEAFF
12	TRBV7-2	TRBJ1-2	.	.	TGTGCCAGCAGCGAGTACAACTATGGCTACACCTTC	CASSEYNYGYTF
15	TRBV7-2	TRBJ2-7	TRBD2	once	TGTGCCAGCAGCTTAGGGGGACTAGCGGGAATCGAGCAGTACTTC	CASSLGGLAGIEQYF
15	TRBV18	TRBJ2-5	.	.	TGTGCCAGCTCACCGCCTTCTAGTCCCCAGGAGACCCAGTACTTC	CASSPPSSPQETQYF
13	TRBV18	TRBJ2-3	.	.	TGTGCCAGCTCACCCCCCGAACTGGATACGCAGTATTTT	CASSPPELDTQYF
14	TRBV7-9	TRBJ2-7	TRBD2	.	TGTGCCAGCAGCCCGGAAGCGGGGCCCTACGAGCAGTACTTC	CASSPEAGPYEQYF
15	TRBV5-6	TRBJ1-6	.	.	TGTGCCAGCAGCCCTGACGCAGGCAGTAATTCACCCCTCCACTTT	CASSPDAGSNSPLHF
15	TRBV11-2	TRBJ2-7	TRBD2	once	TGTGCCAGCAGCAAAGGGACTAGCCCCACCTACGAGCAGTACTTC	CASSKGTSPTYEQYF
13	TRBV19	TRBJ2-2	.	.	TGTGCCGCCCGGACAGAGGTCACCGGGGAGCTGTTTTTT	CAARTEVTGELFF
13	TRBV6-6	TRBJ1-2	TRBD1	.	TGTGCCAGCAGTGACAGGGTGTACTATGGCTACACCTTC	CASSDRVYYGYTF
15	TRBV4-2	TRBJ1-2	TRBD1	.	TGTGCCAGCAGCCAAGAAGGGCAGGGGGCCGGTGGCTACACCTTC	CASSQEGQGAGGYTF
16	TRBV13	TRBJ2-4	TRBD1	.	TGTGCCAGCAGCTTGGGGCAGGGGGTGGCCAAAAACATTCAGTACTTC	CASSLGQGVAKNIQYF
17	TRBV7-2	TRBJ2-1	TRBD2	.	TGTGCATTGAAAGGACTAGCGGGAGGGTTATCCTACAATGAGCAGTTCTTC	CALKGLAGGLSYNEQFF
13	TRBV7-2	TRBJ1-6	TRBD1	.	TGTGCCAGCAGCGCAGGACAGGGTTTACCCCTCCACTTT	CASSAGQGLPLHF
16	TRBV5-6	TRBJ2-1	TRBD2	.	TGTGCCAGCAGCTTGTACGGACTAGCGGGAGCGGCTGAGCAGTTCTTC	CASSLYGLAGAAEQFF
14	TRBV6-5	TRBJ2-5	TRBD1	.	TGTGCCAGCAGTCCCGGGACAGAGCAAGAGACCCAGTACTTC	CASSPGTEQETQYF
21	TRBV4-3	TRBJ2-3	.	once	TGCGCCAGCAGCCAAGATGGTTCATCATGGGGGGGCCGGTTCCCCACAGATACGCAGTATTTT	CASSQDGSSWGGRFPTDTQYF
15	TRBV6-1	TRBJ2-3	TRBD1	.	TGTGCCAGCACCAAGGACAGGGGAGGGCCAGATACGCAGTATTTT	CASTKDRGGPDTQYF
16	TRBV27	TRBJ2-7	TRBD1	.	TGTGCCAGCAGTTACCACCCCTCGACAGGGTTCCACGAGCAGTACTTC	CASSYHPSTGFHEQYF
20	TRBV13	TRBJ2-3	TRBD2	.	TGTGCCAGCAGCCTCGGGACGCCAGGACTAGCGGGGATTGGCACAGATACGCAGTATTTT	CASSLGTPGLAGIGTDTQYF
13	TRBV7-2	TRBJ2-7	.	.	TGTGCCAGCAGCTTAGAACTAGTCTACGAGCAGTACTTC	CASSLELVYEQYF
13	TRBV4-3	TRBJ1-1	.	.	TGCGCCAGCAGCCAAGTAAGGGGGATGAGAGCTTTCTTT	CASSQVRGMRAFF
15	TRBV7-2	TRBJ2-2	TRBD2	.	TGTGCCAGCACGTCGGGAGGGACGTGGACCGGGGAGCTGTTTTTT	CASTSGGTWTGELFF
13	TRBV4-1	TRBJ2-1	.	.	TGCGCCAGCAGCCAAGGGGGCCACAATGAGCAGTTCTTC	CASSQGGHNEQFF
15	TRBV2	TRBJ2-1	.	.	TGTGCCACGACCTTTGGGACTTATTCCCGCGGGGAGCAGTTCTTC	CATTFGTYSRGEQFF
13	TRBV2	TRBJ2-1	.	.	TGTGCCAGCAGTACTACGGCCTACAATGAGCAGTTCTTC	CASSTTAYNEQFF
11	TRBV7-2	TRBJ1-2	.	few	TGTGCCACCAGAGAGAGCTATGGCTACACCTTC	CATRESYGYTF
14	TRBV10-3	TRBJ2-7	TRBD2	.	TGTGCCGGCCGTAGTGGCGGGGGGGCTTGGGAGCAGTACTTC	CAGRSGGGAWEQYF
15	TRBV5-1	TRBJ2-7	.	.	TGCGCCAGCAGCCCCGGACTTACGAGCTCCTACGAGCAGTACTTC	CASSPGLTSSYEQYF
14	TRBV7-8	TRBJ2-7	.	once	TGTGCCAGCAGCTTAGCGAACAGGGGAGGCGAGCAGTACTTC	CASSLANRGGEQYF
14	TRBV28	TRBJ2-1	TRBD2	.	TGTGCCAGCAGGAAAAGCGGGAGTCATAATGAGCAGTTCTTC	CASRKSGSHNEQFF
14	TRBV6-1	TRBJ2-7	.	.	TGTGCCAGCAGTGAAGGGACACGGACCTACGAGCAGTACTTC	CASSEGTRTYEQYF
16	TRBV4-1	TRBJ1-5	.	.	TGCGCCAGCAGCCAAGTCGCCGGACAACAAAATCAGCCCCAGCATTTT	CASSQVAGQQNQPQHF
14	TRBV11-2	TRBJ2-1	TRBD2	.	TGTGCCAGCAGCCTGACTAGCGGGTTCGGTGAGCAGTTCTTC	CASSLTSGFGEQFF
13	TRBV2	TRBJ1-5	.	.	TGTGCCAGCACTGAGACAGGCACTCAGCCCCAGCATTTT	CASTETGTQPQHF
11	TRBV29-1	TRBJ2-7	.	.	TGCAGCGTTGGACAGGGAGGCGAGCAGTACTTC	CSVGQGGEQYF
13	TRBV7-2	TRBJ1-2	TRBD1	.	TGTGCCAGCAGCCTTCATCCGGGACAGGCTTACACCTTC	CASSLHPGQAYTF